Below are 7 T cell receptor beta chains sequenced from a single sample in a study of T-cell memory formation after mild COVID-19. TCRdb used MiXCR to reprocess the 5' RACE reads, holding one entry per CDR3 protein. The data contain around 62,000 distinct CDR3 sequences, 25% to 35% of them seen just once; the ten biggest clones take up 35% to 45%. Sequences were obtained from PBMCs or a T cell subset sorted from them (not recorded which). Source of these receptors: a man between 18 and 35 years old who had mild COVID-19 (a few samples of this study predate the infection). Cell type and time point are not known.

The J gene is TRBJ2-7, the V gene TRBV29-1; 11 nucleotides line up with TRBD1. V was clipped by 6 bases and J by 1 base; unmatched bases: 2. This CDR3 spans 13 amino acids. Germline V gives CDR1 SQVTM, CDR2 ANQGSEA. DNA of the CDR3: TGCAGCGTCCGGGACAGGGGGTCCTACGAGCAGTACTTC. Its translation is CSVRDRGSYEQYF.

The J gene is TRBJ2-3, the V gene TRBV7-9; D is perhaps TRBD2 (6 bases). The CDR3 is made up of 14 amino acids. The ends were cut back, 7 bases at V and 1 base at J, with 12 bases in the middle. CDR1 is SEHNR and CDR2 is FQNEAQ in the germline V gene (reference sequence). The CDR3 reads CASTTSTGTDTQYF. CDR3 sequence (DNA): TGTGCCAGCACGACTAGTACAGGCACAGATACGCAGTATTTT.

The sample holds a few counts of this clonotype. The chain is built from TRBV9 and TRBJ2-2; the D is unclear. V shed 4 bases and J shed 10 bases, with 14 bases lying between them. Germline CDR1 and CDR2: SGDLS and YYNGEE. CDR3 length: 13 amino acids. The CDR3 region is CASSPNWGMELFF. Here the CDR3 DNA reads TGTGCCAGCAGCCCGAATTGGGGTATGGAGCTGTTTTTT.

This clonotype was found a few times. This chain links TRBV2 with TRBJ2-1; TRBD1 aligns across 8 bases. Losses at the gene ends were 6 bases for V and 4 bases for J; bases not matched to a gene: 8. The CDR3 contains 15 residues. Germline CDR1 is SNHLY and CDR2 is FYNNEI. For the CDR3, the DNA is TGTGCCAGCAGCGAGGGACAGGCCTTTTACAATGAGCAGTTCTTC. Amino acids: CASSEGQAFYNEQFF.

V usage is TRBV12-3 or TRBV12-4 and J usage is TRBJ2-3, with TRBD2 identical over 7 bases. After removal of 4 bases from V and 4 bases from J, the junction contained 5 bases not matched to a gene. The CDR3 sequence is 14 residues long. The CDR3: CASSSGLDPDTQYF. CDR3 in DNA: TGTGCCAGCAGTTCCGGACTAGATCCAGATACGCAGTATTTT.

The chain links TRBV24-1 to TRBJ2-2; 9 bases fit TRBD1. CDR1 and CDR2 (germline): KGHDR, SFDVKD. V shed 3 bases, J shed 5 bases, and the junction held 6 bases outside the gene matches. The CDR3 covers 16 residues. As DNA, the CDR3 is TGTGCCACCAGTGATACCGGGACAGGGATGACCGGGGAGCTGTTTTTT. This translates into CATSDTGTGMTGELFF.

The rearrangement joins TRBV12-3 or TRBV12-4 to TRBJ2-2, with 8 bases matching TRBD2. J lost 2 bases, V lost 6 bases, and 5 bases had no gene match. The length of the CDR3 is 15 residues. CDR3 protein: CASSTGGANTGELFF. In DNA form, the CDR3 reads TGTGCCAGCAGCACCGGGGGGGCTAACACCGGGGAGCTGTTTTTT.